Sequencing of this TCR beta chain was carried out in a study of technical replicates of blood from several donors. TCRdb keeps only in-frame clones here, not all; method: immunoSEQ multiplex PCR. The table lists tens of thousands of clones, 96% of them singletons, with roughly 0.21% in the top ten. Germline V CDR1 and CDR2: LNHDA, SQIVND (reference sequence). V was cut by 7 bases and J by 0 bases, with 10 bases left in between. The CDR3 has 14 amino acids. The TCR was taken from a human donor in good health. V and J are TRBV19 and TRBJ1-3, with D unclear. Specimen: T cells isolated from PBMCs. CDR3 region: CASTEGTSGNTIYF. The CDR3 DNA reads TGTGCCAGTACCGAGGGAACCTCTGGAAACACCATATATTTT.